This T cell receptor beta chain was found in a study of blood T cell repertoires in COVID-19 (dated by TCRdb to the early 2020s). Looking at the study overall: The collaborator samples originated in the United States, Italy and Spain and spanned the acute and convalescent phases of COVID-19. The prospective study material was composed of cDNA or gDNA derived from T cells, B-cell-depleted T cells, or PBMCs. Subjects who had been exposed to COVID-19, were actively infected with it, or had recovered from it provided the deeply sampled blood TCRbeta repertoires that made up the dataset. The repertoires were released in a freely available public database meant as a resource for research on the immune response to SARS-CoV-2. Samples came from the ongoing ImmuneRACE study (first 160 participants) plus 1,254 subjects from 6 global collaborators. A de-identified subject ID, COVID-19 status, age in years and sex were almost always included in the sample metadata. Where available, HLA class I and class II types were obtained from metadata supplied by the sample provider rather than from assay-based typing.

On the study overall, not on this receptor specifically: Clinical and demographic metadata were provided uncurated, with the amount varying by source and participant.

As to this clone: The antigen it binds to is not known. The record has no base qualities; no much larger clone is one base away.

The CDR3 sequence holds 13 residues, the cysteine and phenylalanine included. CDR3 DNA only is kept here, 39 bases in frame from base 1. TCRbeta CDR3 regions were amplified from genomic DNA using the immunoSEQ Assay, a bias-controlled multiplex PCR. In the source study's methods: The number of nucleated cells in each sample was estimated from the amplification of reference gene primers within the assay. Sequence reads were collapsed and filtered to measure the absolute abundance of every unique TCRbeta CDR3 rearrangement. For each sample, productive Simpson clonality was calculated as the square root of Simpson's diversity index over productive rearrangements. Imported from immuneACCESS, the table was reduced by TCRdb to in-frame sequences with V and J called. These copies leave out some clones; in studies compared against another copy, an unresolved V gene accounts for under half, and the cause of the remainder is not known. That table is the source of V, J and clone size, and D and trimming were worked out from the DNA. In all, the sample holds about 480,000 clones, and around 89% of those were seen once. The ten most abundant clones make up more than 4% of the sample.

The collaborating institutions used their own protocols to collect whole blood in K2EDTA tubes. For TCRbeta analysis, collaborators shipped samples in one of three forms: frozen whole blood, isolated PBMCs, or DNA extracted from either of those sample types. Sample: peripheral blood. The sequence links TRBV21-1 to TRBJ1-2. TRBV21-1 counts as a pseudogene. This sequence was found in a woman aged 25 to 39 with acute or convalescent COVID-19. The CDR3 reads as follows: CASSKDYFGGYTF. In nucleotides, the sequence is TGTGCCAGCAGCAAAGACTACTTCGGTGGCTACACCTTC.